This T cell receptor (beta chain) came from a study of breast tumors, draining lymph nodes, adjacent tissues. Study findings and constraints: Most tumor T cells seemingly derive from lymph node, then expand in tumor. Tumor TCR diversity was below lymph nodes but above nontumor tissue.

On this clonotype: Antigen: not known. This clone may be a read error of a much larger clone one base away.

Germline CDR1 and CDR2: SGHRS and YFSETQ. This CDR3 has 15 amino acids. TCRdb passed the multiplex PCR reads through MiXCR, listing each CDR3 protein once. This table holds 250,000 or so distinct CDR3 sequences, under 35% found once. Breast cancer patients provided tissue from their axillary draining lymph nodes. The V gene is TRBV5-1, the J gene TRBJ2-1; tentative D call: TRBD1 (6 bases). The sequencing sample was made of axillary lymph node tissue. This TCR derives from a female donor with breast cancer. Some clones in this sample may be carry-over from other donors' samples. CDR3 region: CTSSLEINRVDEQFF. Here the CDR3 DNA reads TGCACCAGCAGCTTGGAAATAAACAGGGTAGATGAGCAGTTCTTC.